This TCR beta chain was observed in a study of beta chain features in type 1 diabetes. Study-level information: All of the samples together had roughly 110 million sorted cells examined. Findings and caveats of the study: When Type 1 diabetes patients were examined, their TCRB CDR3s proved moderately but significantly shorter in all four CD4+ subsets. Sequencing used cDNA, and cells with high TCR expression could therefore be over-represented. Insertion counts at VDJ junctions were lower in type 1 diabetes patients, who also showed more deletions there.

Over 95% purity was reached by all sorted populations. The isolated RNA, all of it, was reverse transcribed, so expressed TCRB transcripts were what got sequenced. Repertoires were generated with immunoSEQ multiplex PCR, while TCRdb's copy carries only in-frame clones and drops some. The sample includes about 700,000 clones, 13% of them seen just once. The CDR3 extends over 13 amino acids. Germline CDR1 and CDR2: SGHNT and YYREEE (reference sequence). V was trimmed by 3 bases and J by 7 bases, leaving 13 bases between them. Points on this clone: The antigen remains undetermined.

The chain carries TRBV5-4 and TRBJ2-5; D possibly matches TRBD1 or TRBD2 (5 bases each). This clonotype was obtained from a man between 18 and 29 years old with type 1 diabetes. Sequenced material: naive CD4+ T cells from blood. CDR3 coding DNA: TGTGCCAGCAGCTCCGGGGCCATGTGGACCCAGTACTTC. Amino acid sequence: CASSSGAMWTQYF.